The 20 T cell receptor beta chains below all came from one sample that was sequenced in a study of T cell changes during pregnancy in multiple sclerosis. Method: immunoSEQ multiplex PCR; TCRdb's copy keeps in-frame clones and lacks some. Counted here are fewer than 95,000 clones, around 92% occurring once; the ten biggest clones make up less than 2.5%. The starting material was peripheral blood, obtained in the third trimester of pregnancy. The origin of the receptors is a female donor with multiple sclerosis, enrolled in a pregnancy study.

This clone was seen a few times. The chain joins TRBV4-2 to TRBJ2-2; 8 bases are a match to TRBD1. The CDR3 loop spans 16 amino acids. Germline V gene sequence: CDR1 LGHNA, CDR2 YNFKEQ. With 4 bases clipped from V and 7 bases from J, the junction kept 11 bases outside the gene matches. The CDR3 sequence: CASSPGGGLSGGELFF. The CDR3 DNA follows: TGTGCCAGCAGCCCAGGGGGCGGGCTCTCGGGCGGGGAGCTGTTTTTT.

The rearrangement joins TRBV4-1 to TRBJ2-7, with no clear D. V dropped 0 bases and J dropped 3 bases, with 12 bases sitting between them. The CDR3 runs to 15 residues. Germline values: CDR1 MGHRA, CDR2 YSYEKL. This CDR3 reads CASSQDRYGGYEQYF. CDR3 DNA sequence: TGCGCCAGCAGCCAAGATCGATACGGTGGCTACGAGCAGTACTTC.

This rearrangement joins TRBV6-6 to TRBJ1-4; D is possibly TRBD1 (6 bases). This CDR3 region has 16 residues. The V end was cut by 5 bases, the J end by 3 bases, with 16 bases between. Germline CDR1 and CDR2: MNHNY and SVGAGI (reference sequence). CDR3 sequence reads: CASSRPGGQANEKLFF. CDR3 nucleotides: TGTGCCAGCAGTCGTCCCGGGGGGCAGGCTAATGAAAAACTGTTTTTT.

The chain employs TRBV2 and TRBJ1-1; a possible D gene is TRBD1 (5 bases). Trimming stripped 6 bases from V and 6 bases from J, with 11 bases between. Germline CDR1 reads SNHLY; CDR2 reads FYNNEI. The CDR3 is made up of 12 amino acids. The CDR3 spells CASREGMAEAFF. In nucleotides, the CDR3 is TGTGCCAGCAGGGAGGGGATGGCTGAAGCTTTCTTT.

This chain joins TRBV7-8 and TRBJ2-2; 7 nucleotides line up with TRBD2. V lost 3 bases, J lost 4 bases, and 8 bases stayed unmatched. Germline CDR1 and CDR2: SGHVS and FQNEAQ. The CDR3 consists of 16 residues. In DNA, the CDR3 is TGTGCCAGCAGCTTGCTAGCGGTACTAAGCACCGGGGAGCTGTTTTTT. This sequence encodes CASSLLAVLSTGELFF.

The chain is built from TRBV5-1 and TRBJ2-1; TRBD2 agrees at 12 bases. Germline CDR1 SGHRS, CDR2 YFSETQ. Trimming at V came to 4 bases and at J to 9 bases, leaving 8 bases not matched to a gene. This CDR3 spans 15 amino acids. The CDR3 loop is CASSRLAGDAAEQFF. CDR3 DNA sequence: TGCGCCAGCAGCCGACTAGCGGGAGATGCAGCTGAGCAGTTCTTC.

The table lists this clone with a count of one. The CDR3 nucleotides are TGCGCCAGCAGCTTTCGGTCTCCACGGAACACCGGGGAGCTGTTTTTT. Its protein product is CASSFRSPRNTGELFF. The chain is built from TRBV5-1 and TRBJ2-2; D not resolved. The length of the CDR3 is 16 residues. From germline, CDR1 is SGHRS and CDR2 YFSETQ. V was trimmed by 2 bases and J by 1 base, leaving 12 bases between them. Combining the CDR3 with reference TRBV5-1 and TRBJ2-2 gives the whole variable domain KAGVTQTPRYLIKTRGQQVTLSCSPISGHRSVSWYQQTPGQGLQFLFEYFSETQRNKGNFPGRFSGRQFSNSRSEMNVSTLELGDSALYLCASSFRSPRNTGELFFGEGSRLTVL.

The chain has TRBV18 and TRBJ1-5; TRBD1 is a possible D gene (6 bases). This CDR3 contains 14 residues. V was shortened by 4 bases and J by 2 bases, with 9 bases between the two germline ends. The V gene's germline CDR1 is KGHSH and CDR2 LQKENI. The CDR3 protein is CASSQGVGNQPQHF. The CDR3 DNA reads TGTGCCAGCTCACAGGGGGTTGGCAATCAGCCCCAGCATTTT.

CDR3 sequence reads: CASSPRDRPRAETQYF. The CDR3 DNA reads TGTGCCAGCAGCCCCCGGGATCGACCTCGGGCGGAGACCCAGTACTTC. The chain combines TRBV11-2 with TRBJ2-5, with D perhaps matching TRBD2 (5 bases). The CDR3 is made up of 16 amino acids. V was trimmed by 5 bases and J by 5 bases, leaving 21 bases between them. CDR1 SGHAT and CDR2 FQNNGV come from the germline V gene.

The table lists this clone with a few counts. This chain uses TRBV4-1 with TRBJ2-3; perhaps TRBD2 as D (6 bases). The CDR3 contains 16 residues. The germline V gene encodes CDR1 MGHRA and CDR2 YSYEKL. The V gene lost 2 bases and the J gene lost 0 bases, with 12 bases spanning the gap. The CDR3 sequence: CASSQPLAGSTDTQYF. As DNA, the CDR3 is TGCGCCAGCAGCCAACCCCTGGCGGGGAGCACAGATACGCAGTATTTT.

This clone was detected only a few times. This chain connects TRBV27 to TRBJ2-1; 9 bases align to TRBD2. Germline V lookup: CDR1 MNHEY, CDR2 SMNVEV (reference sequence). The CDR3 runs to 18 residues. V lost 4 bases, J lost 6 bases, and 16 bases stayed unmatched. Here the CDR3 reads CASSSRFLLAGSFNEQFF. The CDR3 DNA reads as TGTGCCAGCAGTTCGCGCTTTCTACTAGCGGGCTCTTTCAATGAGCAGTTCTTC.

The chain carries TRBV7-9 and TRBJ2-7; weak D call: TRBD2 (5 bases). The germline V gene encodes CDR1 SEHNR and CDR2 FQNEAQ (reference sequence). The CDR3 runs to 12 residues. Trimming cost V 3 bases and J 6 bases, with 9 bases left between them. In DNA, the CDR3 is TGTGCCAGCAGCTTTGAGGGTCTCGAGCAGTACTTC. Translated, it gives CASSFEGLEQYF.

The chain couples TRBV11-3 to TRBJ1-3, with a possible D match to TRBD1 (6 bases). V was pared by 5 bases and J by 7 bases, with 15 bases between. The V gene's germline CDR1 is SGHNT and CDR2 YENEEA. The CDR3 contains 14 residues. CDR3 DNA sequence: TGTGCCAGCAGCCCGGGACAAAGTTCGAACACCATATATTTT. It codes for CASSPGQSSNTIYF.

This rearrangement joins TRBV19 to TRBJ1-5; no reliable D call. The germline V gene has CDR1 LNHDA and CDR2 SQIVND (reference sequence). The CDR3 totals 11 residues. Trimming took off 3 bases at V and 9 bases at J, with 6 bases between the two ends. The CDR3 nucleotides read TGTGCCAGTAGTATGGTCGGGCCCCAGCATTTT. Its protein product is CASSMVGPQHF.

The V and J genes are TRBV7-9 and TRBJ2-1; weak D call: TRBD2 (5 bases). Between the trimmed V and J ends, which lost 3 bases and 0 bases, there was a span of 6 bases. Germline V lookup: CDR1 SEHNR, CDR2 FQNEAQ (reference sequence). The CDR3 has 14 amino acids. The DNA for the CDR3 is TGTGCCAGCAGCTTTGGGAGCTCCTACAATGAGCAGTTCTTC. The encoded protein is CASSFGSSYNEQFF. Together with reference TRBV7-9 and TRBJ2-1, the CDR3 gives the full variable domain: DTGVSQNPRHKITKRGQNVTFRCDPISEHNRLYWYRQTLGQGPEFLTYFQNEAQLEKSRLLSDRFSAERPKGSFSTLEIQRTEQGDSAMYLCASSFGSSYNEQFFGPGTRLTVL.

V gene TRBV10-3 combines with J gene TRBJ2-3; D is unresolved. The germline CDR1 and CDR2 sequences are ENHRY and SYGVKD. Deletions cut 3 bases from V and 4 bases from J, with 8 bases between. This CDR3 has 13 residues. CDR3 amino acids: CAISDYPSDTQYF. The CDR3 region has the DNA TGTGCCATCAGTGACTACCCGTCAGATACGCAGTATTTT.

This clone was recorded a few times. The chain uses TRBV30 and TRBJ1-1, with TRBD1 as a possible D gene (5 bases). Per the germline V gene, CDR1 is GTSNPN and CDR2 is SVGIG (reference sequence). V was pared by 4 bases and J by 1 base, with 13 bases between. The CDR3 totals 14 residues. CDR3 in DNA: TGTGCCTGGAACAACGACAGCCCGAACACTGAAGCTTTCTTT. Translating it yields CAWNNDSPNTEAFF.

The CDR3 region has the DNA TGTGCCAGCACCGCGGACAGGGGCGATACCTACGAGCAGTACTTC. This encodes CASTADRGDTYEQYF. The rearrangement joins TRBV2 to TRBJ2-7; TRBD1 matches at 9 bases. V dropped 7 bases and J dropped 2; count of bases not matched to a gene: 9. Germline V CDR1 and CDR2: SNHLY, FYNNEI. This CDR3 comprises 15 residues.

This chain links TRBV5-1 with TRBJ2-7, with D perhaps matching TRBD1 (5 bases). The CDR3 has 14 amino acids. V shed 0 bases and J shed 2 bases, with 9 bases lying between them. Germline V CDR1 and CDR2: SGHRS, YFSETQ. The CDR3 here is CASSLVQGTYEQYF. The CDR3 DNA sequence: TGCGCCAGCAGCTTGGTGCAGGGAACCTACGAGCAGTACTTC.

In the case of this clone: This CDR3 is also generated by other DNA sequences in the sample. The chain joins TRBV18 to TRBJ2-1; 8 bases line up with TRBD2. V lost 3 bases and J lost 4; bases outside the gene matches: 8. This CDR3 is 16 amino acids long. CDR1 and CDR2 from the germline V gene are KGHSH and LQKENI. In DNA, the CDR3 is TGTGCCAGCTCACCGCTAAGCGGGAGTTCTTACAATGAGCAGTTCTTC. Protein sequence: CASSPLSGSSYNEQFF.